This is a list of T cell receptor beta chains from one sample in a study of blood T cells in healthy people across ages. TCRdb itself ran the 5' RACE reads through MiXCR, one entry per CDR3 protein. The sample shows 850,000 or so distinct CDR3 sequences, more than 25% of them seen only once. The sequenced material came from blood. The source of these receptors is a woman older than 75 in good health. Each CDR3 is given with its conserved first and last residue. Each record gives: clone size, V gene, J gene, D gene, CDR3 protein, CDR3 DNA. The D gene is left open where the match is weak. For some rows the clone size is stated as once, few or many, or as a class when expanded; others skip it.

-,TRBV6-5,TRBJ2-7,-,CASRSGLSYEQYF,TGTGCCAGCAGATCGGGCCTTTCCTACGAGCAGTACTTC
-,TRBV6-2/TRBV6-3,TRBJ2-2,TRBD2,CASDSRGENTGELFF,TGTGCCAGCGATTCCCGGGGGGAGAACACCGGGGAGCTGTTTTTT
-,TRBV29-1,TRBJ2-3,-,CSAPTATDTQYF,TGCAGCGCCCCGACAGCCACAGATACGCAGTATTTT
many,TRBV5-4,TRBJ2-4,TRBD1,CASSSTGGTKNIQYF,TGTGCCAGCAGCTCGACAGGGGGCACCAAAAACATTCAGTACTTC
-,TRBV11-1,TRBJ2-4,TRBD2,CASGTSGIDIQYF,TGTGCCAGCGGCACTAGCGGGATCGACATTCAGTACTTC
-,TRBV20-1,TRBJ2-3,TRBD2,CSAGRRRTSGGRRTDTRYF,TGCAGTGCTGGGAGGAGGCGGACTAGCGGGGGCCGACGCACAGATACGCGGTATTTT
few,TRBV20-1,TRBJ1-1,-,CSARDRGTLNTEAFF,TGCAGTGCTAGAGATCGGGGGACATTGAACACTGAAGCTTTCTTT
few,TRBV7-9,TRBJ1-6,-,CASSLGGVDSPLHF,TGTGCCAGCAGCTTAGGAGGGGTTGATTCACCCCTCCACTTT
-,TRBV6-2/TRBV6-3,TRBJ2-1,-,CASSRGTWGNEQFF,TGTGCCAGCAGTCGGGGCACGTGGGGGAATGAGCAGTTCTTC
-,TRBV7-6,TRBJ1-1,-,CASSLGNGMNTEAFF,TGTGCCAGCAGCTTAGGGAACGGGATGAACACTGAAGCTTTCTTT
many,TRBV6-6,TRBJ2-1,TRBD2,CASRLTSGRYNEQFF,TGTGCCAGCAGACTCACTAGCGGGAGATACAATGAGCAGTTCTTC
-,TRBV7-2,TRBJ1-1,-,CASSLHTVTAFF,TGTGCCAGCAGCCTCCATACCGTTACGGCTTTCTTT
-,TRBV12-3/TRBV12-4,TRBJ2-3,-,CASSLAGVSTDMQYF,TGTGCCAGCAGTTTAGCGGGGGTGAGCACAGATATGCAATATTTT
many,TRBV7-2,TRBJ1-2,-,CASSSGLYNYGYTF,TGTGCCAGCAGCTCGGGATTGTACAACTATGGCTACACCTTC
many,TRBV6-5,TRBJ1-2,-,CASSYDKVTGYTF,TGTGCCAGCAGTTACGACAAGGTGACGGGCTACACCTTC
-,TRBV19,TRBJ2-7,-,CASSISRYSYEQYF,TGTGCCAGTAGTATTAGTCGGTATTCCTACGAGCAGTACTTC
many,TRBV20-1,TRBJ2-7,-,CSARGRAPPYEQYF,TGCAGTGCTAGAGGCAGGGCCCCACCCTACGAGCAGTACTTC
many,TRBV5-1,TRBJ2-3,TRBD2,CASSYSGGAFPDTQYF,TGCGCCAGCAGCTACAGCGGGGGGGCCTTTCCAGATACGCAGTATTTT
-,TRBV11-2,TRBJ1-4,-,CASSITQGHTTNEKLFF,TGTGCCAGCAGCATAACCCAGGGTCATACAACTAATGAAAAACTGTTTTTT
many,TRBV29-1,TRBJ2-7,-,CSVADTRRNEQYF,TGCAGCGTTGCGGACACGCGACGGAACGAGCAGTACTTC
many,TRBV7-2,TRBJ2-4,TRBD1,CASSSDRTLAKNIQYF,TGTGCCAGCAGCTCGGACAGGACCCTAGCCAAAAACATTCAGTACTTC
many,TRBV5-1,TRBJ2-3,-,CASISDSTSDTQYF,TGCGCCAGCATCTCGGACTCTACTTCAGATACGCAGTATTTT
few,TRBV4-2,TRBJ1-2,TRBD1,CASSEVDRDYGYTF,TGTGCCAGCAGCGAGGTAGACAGGGACTATGGCTACACCTTC
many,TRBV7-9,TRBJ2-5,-,CASSRALGANQETQYF,TGTGCCAGCAGTCGGGCTCTAGGCGCCAACCAAGAGACCCAGTACTTC
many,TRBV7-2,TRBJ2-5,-,CASSLSGVGAETQYF,TGTGCCAGCAGCTTATCAGGGGTGGGGGCAGAGACCCAGTACTTC
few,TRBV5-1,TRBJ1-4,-,CASSLSNEKLFF,TGCGCCAGCAGCTTGTCTAATGAAAAACTGTTTTTT
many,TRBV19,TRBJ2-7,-,CASSIELRNEQYF,TGTGCCAGTAGTATAGAGTTGCGGAACGAGCAGTACTTC
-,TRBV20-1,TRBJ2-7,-,CSARGRTNDEQYF,TGCAGTGCTAGAGGGAGGACGAACGACGAGCAGTACTTC
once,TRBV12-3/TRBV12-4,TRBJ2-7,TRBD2,CASSLGLAGGRYEQYF,TGTGCCAGCAGTTTAGGTCTAGCGGGAGGAAGATACGAGCAGTACTTC
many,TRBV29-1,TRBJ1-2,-,CSVPTGHGYTF,TGCAGCGTTCCCACAGGGCACGGCTACACCTTC
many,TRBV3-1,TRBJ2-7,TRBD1,CASSRLSTGIEQYF,TGTGCCAGCAGCCGGTTATCGACAGGGATCGAGCAGTACTTC
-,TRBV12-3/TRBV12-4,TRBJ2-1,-,CASSFNSGRCEQFF,TGTGCCAGCAGTTTTAATAGCGGTCGGTGTGAGCAGTTCTTC
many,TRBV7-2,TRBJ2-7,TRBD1,CASSLKSPGTGASYEQYF,TGTGCCAGCAGCTTAAAATCCCCCGGGACAGGGGCCTCCTACGAGCAGTACTTC
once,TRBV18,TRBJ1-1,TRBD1,CASSPGLTGEAFF,TGTGCCAGCTCACCGGGCTTGACAGGGGAAGCTTTCTTT
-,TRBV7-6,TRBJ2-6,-,CASSLQRSGANVLTF,TGTGCCAGCAGCCTGCAGCGCTCTGGGGCCAACGTCCTGACTTTC
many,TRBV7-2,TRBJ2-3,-,CASSITKVSSTDTQYF,TGTGCCAGCAGCATCACAAAGGTCTCAAGCACAGATACGCAGTATTTT
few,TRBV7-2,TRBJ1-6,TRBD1,CASSLLGTGDSPLHF,TGTGCCAGCAGCTTATTAGGGACAGGGGATTCACCCCTCCACTTT
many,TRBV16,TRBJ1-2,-,CASSQSSGYTF,TGTGCCAGCAGCCAATCGAGTGGCTACACCTTC
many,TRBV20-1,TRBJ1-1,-,CSASGQGIRETEAFF,TGCAGTGCTAGTGGGCAGGGGATAAGGGAAACTGAAGCTTTCTTT
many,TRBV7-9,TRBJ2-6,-,CASRVSSGANVLTF,TGTGCCAGCAGAGTCAGCTCTGGGGCCAACGTCCTGACTTTC
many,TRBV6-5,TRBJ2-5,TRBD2,CASSYKRGGRRETQYF,TGTGCCAGCAGTTACAAGCGGGGGGGCCGGCGGGAGACCCAGTACTTC
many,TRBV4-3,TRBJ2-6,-,CASSLLSSGSGANVLTF,TGCGCCAGCAGCCTCCTCTCCAGCGGCTCTGGGGCCAACGTCCTGACTTTC
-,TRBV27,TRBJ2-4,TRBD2,CASSLARDYKNIQCF,TGTGCCAGCAGTTTGGCAAGGGACTACAAAAACATTCAGTGCTTC
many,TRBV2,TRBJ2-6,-,CASNQGRAGANVLTF,TGTGCCAGCAATCAGGGGAGAGCTGGGGCCAACGTCCTGACTTTC
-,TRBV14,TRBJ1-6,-,CASSPTRGNSPLHF,TGTGCCAGCAGCCCTACGCGGGGGAATTCACCCCTCCACTTT
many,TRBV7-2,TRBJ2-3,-,CASTEQGTSTDTQYF,TGTGCCAGCACCGAGCAGGGGACCTCCACAGATACGCAGTATTTT
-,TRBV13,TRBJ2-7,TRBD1,CASSPTGGPPLEKSEQYF,TGTGCCAGCAGTCCGACAGGGGGGCCGCCCCTGGAGAAGAGCGAGCAGTACTTC
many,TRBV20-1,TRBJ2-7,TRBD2,CSASGGGDRLAGYEQYF,TGCAGTGCCTCGGGGGGGGGTGATCGTCTAGCGGGCTACGAGCAGTACTTC
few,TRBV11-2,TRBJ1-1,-,CASSQRGGSTEAFF,TGTGCCAGCAGCCAGCGAGGGGGGAGCACTGAAGCTTTCTTT
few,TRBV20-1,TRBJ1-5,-,CSAREGVGGRGLGNQPQHF,TGCAGTGCTAGAGAGGGGGTCGGGGGAAGAGGGCTGGGCAATCAGCCCCAGCATTTT
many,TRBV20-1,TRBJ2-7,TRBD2,CSARDGTSLSYEQYF,TGCAGTGCTAGAGATGGGACTAGTCTATCCTACGAGCAGTACTTC
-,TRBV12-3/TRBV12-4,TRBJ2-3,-,CASSLTRGSDTQYF,TGTGCCAGCAGTTTGACCCGGGGATCAGATACGCAGTATTTT
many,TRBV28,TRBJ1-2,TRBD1,CASSSGGDYGYTF,TGTGCCAGCAGCTCAGGGGGCGACTATGGCTACACCTTC
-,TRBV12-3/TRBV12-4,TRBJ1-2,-,CASTLTASYGYTF,TGTGCCAGCACCCTGACAGCTTCCTATGGCTACACCTTC
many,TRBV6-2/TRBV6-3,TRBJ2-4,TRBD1,CASSGQGVNIQYF,TGTGCCAGCAGTGGACAGGGAGTAAACATTCAGTACTTC
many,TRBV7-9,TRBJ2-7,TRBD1,CASSSSGTGGAGQYF,TGTGCCAGCAGCTCCTCCGGGACAGGGGGCGCGGGGCAGTACTTC
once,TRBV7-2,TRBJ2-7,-,CASSFSRGRHEQYF,TGTGCCAGCAGCTTTTCGAGGGGTCGCCACGAGCAGTACTTC
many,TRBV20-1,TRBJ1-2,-,CSAIPDGYGYTF,TGCAGTGCTATCCCGGACGGGTATGGCTACACCTTC
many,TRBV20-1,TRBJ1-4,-,CSARARQAINEKLFF,TGCAGTGCTAGAGCACGGCAGGCGATTAATGAAAAACTGTTTTTT